Listed below are T cell receptor beta chains from one sample, sequenced in a study of blood T cell repertoires in COVID-19. Assay used: immunoSEQ multiplex PCR; TCRdb lists only in-frame clones, some missing. The profile shows about 100,000 clones, about 91% of them singletons. Specimen: peripheral blood. The receptors stem from a man aged 45-60 years with acute or convalescent COVID-19. Both conserved end residues are part of each CDR3. D genes are given only for firm matches. Some rows mark clone size as missing; the rest say once, few, many or name a class of expanded clone.

D gene | J gene | clone size | V gene | CDR3 DNA | CDR3 protein
TRBD1 | TRBJ2-5 | NA | TRBV19 | TGTGCCAGTAGGGGACAGAGCCAAGAGACCCAGTACTTC | CASRGQSQETQYF
NA | TRBJ1-1 | NA | TRBV11-2 | TGTGCCAGCAGCTTTAGCGAGGGGAACACTGAAGCTTTCTTT | CASSFSEGNTEAFF
TRBD2 | TRBJ2-7 | NA | TRBV4-1 | TGCGCCAGCAGCCAAGATGGGGTAGCGGGGAGTTACGAGCAGTACTTC | CASSQDGVAGSYEQYF
TRBD1 | TRBJ2-1 | NA | TRBV7-6 | TGTGCCAGCAGCTTCCCCGGGACAGGGTTGGAGAATGAGCAGTTCTTC | CASSFPGTGLENEQFF
TRBD1 | TRBJ2-7 | NA | TRBV11-2 | TGTGCCAGCAGCCGCGGACAGGGTTACGAGCAGTACTTC | CASSRGQGYEQYF
NA | TRBJ1-5 | NA | TRBV2 | TGTGCCAGCCAATTCGGTAGCAATCAGCCCCAGCATTTT | CASQFGSNQPQHF
TRBD2 | TRBJ2-1 | NA | TRBV5-1 | TGCGCCAGCAGCTTGGGGACTAGCGGGGGGGCCGATGAGCAGTTCTTC | CASSLGTSGGADEQFF
TRBD1 | TRBJ1-4 | NA | TRBV2 | TGTGCCAGCAGTGTTCGGACAGGGGGAAATGAAAAACTGTTTTTT | CASSVRTGGNEKLFF
NA | TRBJ2-3 | once | TRBV10-1 | TGCGCCAGCAGTGAGTCAGGGGGATCCCGGCGGCAGTATTTT | CASSESGGSRRQYF
NA | TRBJ1-5 | NA | TRBV7-8 | TGTGCCAGCAGCTTAGCCGGGTTCAATCAGCCCCAGCATTTT | CASSLAGFNQPQHF
TRBD1 | TRBJ2-1 | NA | TRBV14 | TGTGCCAGCAGCCCAGCGGGACAGGGGGTTTACAATGAGCAGTTCTTC | CASSPAGQGVYNEQFF
NA | TRBJ1-5 | NA | TRBV24-1 | TGTGCCACCAGTGTAGGAGGGGCGAGTCAGCCCCAGCATTTT | CATSVGGASQPQHF
NA | TRBJ2-1 | NA | TRBV27 | TGTGCCAGCAGTTCCCCTATGACAGGTAGTAACGAGCAGTTCTTC | CASSSPMTGSNEQFF
NA | TRBJ2-7 | NA | TRBV5-1 | TGCGCCAGCAGCTTGGGGCAGGGGCTGGGCGAGCAGTACTTC | CASSLGQGLGEQYF
TRBD2 | TRBJ2-7 | NA | TRBV9 | TGTGCCAGCAGCGCGGGACTAGCGGGGAACTACTACGAGCAGTACTTC | CASSAGLAGNYYEQYF
TRBD1 | TRBJ2-7 | NA | TRBV7-2 | TGTGCCAGCAGCATAGGGGGCTTCCACGAGCAGTACTTC | CASSIGGFHEQYF
NA | TRBJ2-6 | NA | TRBV7-9 | TGTGCCGCCCGTCGGGGTGGGGCCAACGTCCTGACTTTC | CAARRGGANVLTF
TRBD1 | TRBJ2-7 | NA | TRBV6-5 | TGTGCCAGTGCAAAAGGGGGCTGGGGAGTGGAGCAGTACTTC | CASAKGGWGVEQYF
TRBD1 | TRBJ1-5 | NA | TRBV27 | TGTGCCAGCAGTTCGATCAGGGGGCTACAGCCCCAGCATTTT | CASSSIRGLQPQHF
TRBD2 | TRBJ2-1 | NA | TRBV5-4 | TGTGCCAGCAGCTTATCCCTAGCGGGGAGCTACAATGAGCAGTTCTTC | CASSLSLAGSYNEQFF
TRBD1 | TRBJ2-7 | NA | TRBV5-1 | TGCGCCAGCAGCTTGGCCGGGACAGCTAACGACGAGCAGTACTTC | CASSLAGTANDEQYF
NA | TRBJ1-1 | NA | TRBV2 | TGTGCCAGCAGTGAAATGAGAAGCCGTCCTGAAGCTTTCTTT | CASSEMRSRPEAFF
TRBD1 | TRBJ1-4 | NA | TRBV4-1 | TGCGCCAGCAGCCAAGAAGCAGGGGGGTTACCTAATGAAAAACTGTTTTTT | CASSQEAGGLPNEKLFF
NA | TRBJ2-1 | NA | TRBV27 | TGTGCCAGCAGTTTAGTGGCGGGGGCGAGCTCCTACAATGAGCAGTTCTTC | CASSLVAGASSYNEQFF
TRBD1 | TRBJ2-7 | NA | TRBV6-5 | TGTGCCAGCAGCGACCGGACAGGGCAAACCTACGAGCAGTACTTC | CASSDRTGQTYEQYF
NA | TRBJ2-2 | NA | TRBV5-6 | TGTGCCAGCAGCTGGAGGGGGAAGGGACAGTCGAACACCGGGGAGCTGTTTTTT | CASSWRGKGQSNTGELFF
NA | TRBJ1-1 | NA | TRBV12-3/TRBV12-4 | TGTGCCAGCAGCTTGGACATGGGGATAGAGGCTTTCTTT | CASSLDMGIEAFF
NA | TRBJ1-3 | NA | TRBV2 | TGTGCCAGCAGAATTGACATCGCTGGGAACACCATATATTTT | CASRIDIAGNTIYF
NA | TRBJ1-5 | NA | TRBV19 | TGTGCCGGAGGTCAGGGGCGAGTAGGCCAGCCCCAGCATTTT | CAGGQGRVGQPQHF
TRBD1 | TRBJ1-2 | NA | TRBV4-3 | TGCGCCAGCAGCCTCGAAGGACAGGGACATCAATATGGCTACACCTTC | CASSLEGQGHQYGYTF
NA | TRBJ2-1 | once | TRBV6-4 | TGTGCCAGCAGTGAGCAGGGGGGCAACAATGAGCAGTTCTTC | CASSEQGGNNEQFF
TRBD1 | TRBJ1-5 | NA | TRBV19 | TGTGCCAGTAGCCCCCGGGACAGGGTTGAACAGCCCCAGCATTTT | CASSPRDRVEQPQHF